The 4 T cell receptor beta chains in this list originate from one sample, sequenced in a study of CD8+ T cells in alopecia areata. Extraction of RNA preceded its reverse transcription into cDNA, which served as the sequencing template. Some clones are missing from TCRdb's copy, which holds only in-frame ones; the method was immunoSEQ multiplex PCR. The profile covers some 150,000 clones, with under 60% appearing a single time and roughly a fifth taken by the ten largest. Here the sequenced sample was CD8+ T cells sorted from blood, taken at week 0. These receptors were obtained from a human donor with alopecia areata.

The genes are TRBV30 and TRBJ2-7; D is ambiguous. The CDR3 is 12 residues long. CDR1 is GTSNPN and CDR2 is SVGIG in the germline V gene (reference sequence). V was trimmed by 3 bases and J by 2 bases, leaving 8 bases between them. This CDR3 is CAWRGSTYEQYF. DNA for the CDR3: TGTGCCTGGAGGGGGTCCACCTACGAGCAGTACTTC.

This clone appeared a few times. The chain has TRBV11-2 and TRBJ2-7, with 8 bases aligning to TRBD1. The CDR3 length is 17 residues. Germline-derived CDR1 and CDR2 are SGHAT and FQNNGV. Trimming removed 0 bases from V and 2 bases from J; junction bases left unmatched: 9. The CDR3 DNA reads TGTGCCAGCAGCTTAGAGTGGACAGGGATGAACACCTACGAGCAGTACTTC. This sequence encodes CASSLEWTGMNTYEQYF.

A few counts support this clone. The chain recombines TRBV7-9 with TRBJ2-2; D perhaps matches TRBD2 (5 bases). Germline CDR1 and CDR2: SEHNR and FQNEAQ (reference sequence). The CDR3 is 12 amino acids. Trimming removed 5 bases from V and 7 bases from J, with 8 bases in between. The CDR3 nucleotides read TGTGCCAGCAGCCGGGGAAGCGGGGAGCTGTTTTTT. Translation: CASSRGSGELFF.

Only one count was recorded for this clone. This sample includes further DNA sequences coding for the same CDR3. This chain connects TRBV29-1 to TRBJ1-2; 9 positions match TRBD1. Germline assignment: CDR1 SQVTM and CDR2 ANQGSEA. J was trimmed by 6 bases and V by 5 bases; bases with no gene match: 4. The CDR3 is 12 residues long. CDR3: CSVPGTGNGYTF. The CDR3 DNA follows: TGCAGCGTTCCCGGGACAGGGAATGGCTACACCTTC.